This T cell receptor beta chain derives from a study of prognosis after radiotherapy for stage I lung cancer. At the level of the study: Every patient with non-small cell lung cancer was judged medically inoperable. The tumor diagnosis was squamous cell carcinoma for seven patients and adenocarcinoma for twelve. Whole-study results and caveats: It was in patients who developed distant metastases that Shannon entropy after stereotactic body radiation therapy was lower.

Genomic DNA was the source, and TCR beta CDR3 was amplified from it by two-round multiplex PCR. Every TRBV and TRBJ gene had its own specific primer in first-round PCR. TCRdb processed the multiplex PCR reads anew with MiXCR; each CDR3 protein has one entry. The sample consists of about 30,000 distinct CDR3 sequences, about 43% of them appearing once. Notes on this clonotype: Antigen specificity is unknown. Since a far larger clone is one base different, this is likely a read error.

V was trimmed by 7 bases and J by 7 bases, leaving 13 bases between them. This CDR3 is built from 13 residues. Germline CDR1 is SNHLY and CDR2 is FYNNEI. This clonotype originated in a donor of 50 years or more with non-small cell lung cancer. V gene TRBV2 combines with J gene TRBJ2-2, with D uncertain. The sequenced sample was PBMCs, obtained before or after stereotactic body radiation therapy (not recorded which). The CDR3 DNA reads as TGTGCCAGCATCTCCGCCCTTGGCGGGGAGCTGTTTTTT. Translated: CASISALGGELFF.